The T cell receptor beta chain under discussion was sequenced for a study of blood T cell repertoires in COVID-19. Study-wide context: The United States, Italy and Spain were the sources of the acute and convalescent COVID-19 samples. T cells, B-cell-depleted T cells, or PBMCs provided the cDNA or gDNA that served as material.

Seattle researchers signed up patients amid active infection and tracked them longitudinally. In this sample, this clone turned up a few times. The protocol was immunoSEQ multiplex PCR, while the TCRdb copy is restricted to in-frame clones and leaves out a portion. The sample gives 200,000 to 250,000 clones, more than 70% of which show up once; 5.5% to 6.5% is in the top ten. Material: peripheral blood. This TCR was sampled from a woman aged 80 or older with COVID-19, enrolled during active disease.

CDR3 residues: CASSLSGKLFF. The CDR3 coding sequence is TGTGCCAGCAGCTTATCAGGAAAACTGTTTTTT. The chain couples TRBV7-2 to TRBJ1-4, with D uncertain. Germline CDR1 and CDR2: SGHTA and FQGNSA. This CDR3 spans 11 amino acids. V gave up 2 bases and J gave up 10 bases, with 5 bases separating them.